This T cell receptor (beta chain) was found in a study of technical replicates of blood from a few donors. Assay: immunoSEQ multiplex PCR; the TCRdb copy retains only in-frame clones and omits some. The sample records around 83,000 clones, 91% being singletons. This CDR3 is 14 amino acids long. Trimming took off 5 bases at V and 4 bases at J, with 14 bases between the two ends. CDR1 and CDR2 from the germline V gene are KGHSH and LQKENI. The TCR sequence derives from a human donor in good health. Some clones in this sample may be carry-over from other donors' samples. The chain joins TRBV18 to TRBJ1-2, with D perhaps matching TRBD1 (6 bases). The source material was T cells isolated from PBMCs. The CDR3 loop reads CASSTQGRGYGYTF. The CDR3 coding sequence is TGTGCCAGCTCAACCCAGGGGCGAGGCTATGGCTACACCTTC.